This T cell receptor beta chain was identified in a study of tumor-infiltrating lymphocytes in primary liver carcinoma. Study summary: There were tumors of stage T1-T3 N0M0, each 4.2 to 10 cm across.

Study results and caveats: For tumor-adjacent and tumor-blood pairs, overlap was less than that seen for tumor region pairs. The difference in top-250-clone fraction between tumors and blood was significant, favoring tumors (p = 0.039).

A primer in the constant region served to generate TCR beta cDNA from roughly 520 ng of total RNA. Sequencing libraries for TCR beta derived from three nested multiplex PCR rounds that used slightly modified ARM-PCR. A C-beta reverse primer was combined with TRBV1-TRBV30 forward primers in the first two PCR rounds, and each round had 10 cycles. TCRdb passed the multiplex PCR reads through MiXCR, listing each CDR3 protein once. The sample holds about 310,000 distinct CDR3 sequences; approximately 54% are singletons and the top ten take about 18%. For blood RNA, unsorted whole blood served as the source, and germline DNA was extracted too. Among the patients, all had chronic HBV infection and none had been treated. With regard to this clonotype: Its specificity is unknown. Its ends do not fully match the called genes, so a read error is possible.

CDR1 is PRHDT and CDR2 is FYEKMQ in the germline V gene (reference sequence). The CDR3 has 15 amino acids. J is TRBJ2-1 and V is TRBV13; 7 bases agree with TRBD1. The source material was peripheral blood. The receptor was derived from a woman under 40 with primary liver carcinoma and hepatitis B virus infection. The CDR3 DNA reads as TGTGCCACCAGCTTGGCGACAGGGAGATACGATGAGCAGTTCTTC. This translates into CATSLATGRYDEQFF.